This T cell receptor beta chain was identified during a study of blood T cell repertoires in COVID-19. Clones were read by immunoSEQ multiplex PCR, and TCRdb kept only the in-frame ones, dropping some. The repertoire includes around 88,000 clones, around 85% of them detected once, and 4% to 5.5% sits in the top ten. This clone was seen once. Per germline, CDR1 KGHSH and CDR2 LQKENI. Trimming left V 1 base short and J 4 bases short, with 13 bases between. The CDR3 runs to 15 residues. The genes are TRBV18 and TRBJ1-2; D possibly corresponds to TRBD1 (5 bases). The TCR comes from a man aged 60 to 69 with acute or convalescent COVID-19. The material sequenced was peripheral blood. CDR3 DNA sequence: TGTGCCAGCTCACCACTCGACGACAGTCTCTATGGCTACACCTTC. Amino acids: CASSPLDDSLYGYTF.